The rows below give T cell receptor beta chains drawn from one sample of a study of T cell changes during pregnancy in multiple sclerosis. Clones were read by immunoSEQ multiplex PCR, and TCRdb kept only the in-frame ones, dropping some. The profile shows about 46,000 clones, 91% of them singletons. Here the sequenced sample was CD8+ T cells from peripheral blood mononuclear cells, taken after pregnancy. The receptors shown here come from a female donor with multiple sclerosis, enrolled in a pregnancy study. Each CDR3 is given with its conserved first and last residue. The D gene is left open where the match is weak. Clone size is shown for a subset of rows, as once, few, many or a class of expanded clone.

abundance: .; d_gene: TRBD1; v_gene: TRBV9; j_gene: TRBJ2-7; CDR3nt: TGTGCCAGCAGCGTAGGGACAGGGAAAAGCTACGAGCAGTACTTC; CDR3aa: CASSVGTGKSYEQYF
abundance: .; d_gene: .; v_gene: TRBV30; j_gene: TRBJ2-1; CDR3nt: TGTGCCTGGAGCTCCGTGGGAGATTACAATGAGCAGTTCTTC; CDR3aa: CAWSSVGDYNEQFF
abundance: .; d_gene: .; v_gene: TRBV15; j_gene: TRBJ1-2; CDR3nt: TGTGCCACCAGCAGGGACTTGTCTAACTATGGCTACACCTTC; CDR3aa: CATSRDLSNYGYTF
abundance: .; d_gene: .; v_gene: TRBV5-5; j_gene: TRBJ1-1; CDR3nt: TGTGCCAGCAGTATGGAGGTCGGGGGGAGCACTGAAGCTTTCTTT; CDR3aa: CASSMEVGGSTEAFF
abundance: .; d_gene: .; v_gene: TRBV6-5; j_gene: TRBJ1-1; CDR3nt: TGTGCCAGCAGTTACCGAGGGGACTATGAAGCTTTCTTT; CDR3aa: CASSYRGDYEAFF
abundance: .; d_gene: .; v_gene: TRBV4-2; j_gene: TRBJ2-6; CDR3nt: TGTGCCAGCAGCCAAGTACAGGTCTCTGGGGCCAACGTCCTGACTTTC; CDR3aa: CASSQVQVSGANVLTF
abundance: .; d_gene: .; v_gene: TRBV12-5; j_gene: TRBJ2-2; CDR3nt: TGTGCTAGTGGTTTGATCGAGGGAGTCGGGGAGCTGTTTTTT; CDR3aa: CASGLIEGVGELFF
abundance: .; d_gene: .; v_gene: TRBV12-5; j_gene: TRBJ2-2; CDR3nt: TGTGCTAGTGGTTCGGGGTTCACCGGGGAGCTGTTTTTT; CDR3aa: CASGSGFTGELFF
abundance: .; d_gene: .; v_gene: TRBV11-2; j_gene: TRBJ2-1; CDR3nt: TGTGCCAGCAGCTTAGTCGCTAGCTCGTACAATGAGCAGTTCTTC; CDR3aa: CASSLVASSYNEQFF
abundance: .; d_gene: TRBD1; v_gene: TRBV7-8; j_gene: TRBJ2-7; CDR3nt: TGTGCCAGCAGTTCGCGCGCCGGGACAGGGTCGTACGAGCAGTACTTC; CDR3aa: CASSSRAGTGSYEQYF
abundance: .; d_gene: .; v_gene: TRBV19; j_gene: TRBJ1-5; CDR3nt: TGTGCCAGTATGGTATTGGGGGCTCAGCCCCAGCATTTT; CDR3aa: CASMVLGAQPQHF
abundance: .; d_gene: .; v_gene: TRBV5-6; j_gene: TRBJ2-4; CDR3nt: TGTGCCAGCAGCTTGGATCACTCAGGGGCCAAAAACATTCAGTACTTC; CDR3aa: CASSLDHSGAKNIQYF
abundance: .; d_gene: .; v_gene: TRBV9; j_gene: TRBJ2-1; CDR3nt: TGTGCCAGCAGCGTAGGACAGAGCTCCTACAATGAGCAGTTCTTC; CDR3aa: CASSVGQSSYNEQFF
abundance: .; d_gene: TRBD1; v_gene: TRBV7-2; j_gene: TRBJ1-1; CDR3nt: TGTGCCAGCAGCCCCGAAACAGGGGGCTATGCCACTGAAGCTTTCTTT; CDR3aa: CASSPETGGYATEAFF
abundance: .; d_gene: .; v_gene: TRBV9; j_gene: TRBJ1-2; CDR3nt: TGTGCCAGCAGCGGAGGGATTGATGGCTACACCTTC; CDR3aa: CASSGGIDGYTF
abundance: .; d_gene: TRBD2; v_gene: TRBV10-3; j_gene: TRBJ2-2; CDR3nt: TGTGCCAGCAGCCCCGGGGGGGGGAGGACCGGGGAGCTGTTTTTT; CDR3aa: CASSPGGGRTGELFF
abundance: once; d_gene: .; v_gene: TRBV6-1; j_gene: TRBJ2-1; CDR3nt: TGTGCCAGTTGGATAGGGGTGTCCTACAATGAGCAGTTCTTC; CDR3aa: CASWIGVSYNEQFF
abundance: once; d_gene: TRBD2; v_gene: TRBV7-9; j_gene: TRBJ2-1; CDR3nt: TGTGCCAGCAGCTTTGACCAGCGGGAGGGCAATGAGCAGTTCTTC; CDR3aa: CASSFDQREGNEQFF
abundance: .; d_gene: .; v_gene: TRBV6-5; j_gene: TRBJ1-1; CDR3nt: TGTGCCAGCAGCTTCGGGACTTCAGGGTCTACTGAAGCTTTCTTT; CDR3aa: CASSFGTSGSTEAFF
abundance: .; d_gene: .; v_gene: TRBV10-1; j_gene: TRBJ2-1; CDR3nt: TGCGCCAGCAGTGAGGACCACCCCAGGGAAAGGGCAGACAATGAGCAGTTCTTC; CDR3aa: CASSEDHPRERADNEQFF
abundance: .; d_gene: TRBD1; v_gene: TRBV4-3; j_gene: TRBJ1-2; CDR3nt: TGCGCCAGCAGCCAATGGACAGGGGATTATGGCTACACCTTC; CDR3aa: CASSQWTGDYGYTF
abundance: .; d_gene: .; v_gene: TRBV6-4; j_gene: TRBJ1-2; CDR3nt: TGTGCCAGCAGTGTTCCCGTAAGTAGTTTTGGCTACACCTTC; CDR3aa: CASSVPVSSFGYTF
abundance: .; d_gene: .; v_gene: TRBV4-3; j_gene: TRBJ2-2; CDR3nt: TGCGCCAGCAGCCAAGAGGCGGACAGTACGAACACCGGGGAGCTGTTTTTT; CDR3aa: CASSQEADSTNTGELFF
abundance: .; d_gene: .; v_gene: TRBV6-4; j_gene: TRBJ1-1; CDR3nt: TGTGCCAGCAGTGACTCTTCGGGTCGGGGGAACACTGAAGCTTTCTTT; CDR3aa: CASSDSSGRGNTEAFF
abundance: .; d_gene: .; v_gene: TRBV5-1; j_gene: TRBJ1-2; CDR3nt: TGCGCCAGCAGCTTGGTCACAAGTTCTAACTATGGCTACACCTTC; CDR3aa: CASSLVTSSNYGYTF
abundance: .; d_gene: .; v_gene: TRBV7-9; j_gene: TRBJ2-7; CDR3nt: TGTGCCAGCACCCCCCAGTGGGACTCCTCCTACGAGCAGTACTTC; CDR3aa: CASTPQWDSSYEQYF
abundance: .; d_gene: .; v_gene: TRBV12-5; j_gene: TRBJ1-1; CDR3nt: TGTGCTAGTGGTTTGGGGGCAGGGATGAACACTGAAGCTTTCTTT; CDR3aa: CASGLGAGMNTEAFF
abundance: .; d_gene: TRBD1; v_gene: TRBV30; j_gene: TRBJ1-4; CDR3nt: TGTGCCTGGGGGGACAGCAATGAAAAACTGTTTTTT; CDR3aa: CAWGDSNEKLFF
abundance: .; d_gene: TRBD1; v_gene: TRBV2; j_gene: TRBJ1-3; CDR3nt: TGTGCCAGCCGGACAGGGTTTGACTCTGGAAACACCATATATTTT; CDR3aa: CASRTGFDSGNTIYF
abundance: .; d_gene: TRBD2; v_gene: TRBV5-1; j_gene: TRBJ2-1; CDR3nt: TGCGCCAGCAGCTTGCTGTCTAGCGGGAGTCCCTACAATGAGCAGTTCTTC; CDR3aa: CASSLLSSGSPYNEQFF
abundance: .; d_gene: TRBD2; v_gene: TRBV7-3; j_gene: TRBJ2-1; CDR3nt: TGTGCCAGCAGCTTAGGCGGGGGGACGTACAATGAGCAGTTCTTC; CDR3aa: CASSLGGGTYNEQFF
abundance: .; d_gene: .; v_gene: TRBV2; j_gene: TRBJ1-1; CDR3nt: TGTGCCAGCAGTGAAGCCGGGCCTGGGGGGGCTTTCTTT; CDR3aa: CASSEAGPGGAFF
abundance: .; d_gene: .; v_gene: TRBV7-8; j_gene: TRBJ1-2; CDR3nt: TGTGCCAGCAGTTTCGGACAAGGCGATGGCTACACCTTC; CDR3aa: CASSFGQGDGYTF
abundance: .; d_gene: .; v_gene: TRBV5-6; j_gene: TRBJ2-2; CDR3nt: TGTGCCAGCAGCCAATACACCGGGGAGCTGTTTTTT; CDR3aa: CASSQYTGELFF
abundance: .; d_gene: TRBD1; v_gene: TRBV5-1; j_gene: TRBJ1-2; CDR3nt: TGCGCCAGCAGGCGGACAGGGGGTGGGCTCGGCTACACCTTC; CDR3aa: CASRRTGGGLGYTF
abundance: .; d_gene: TRBD1; v_gene: TRBV19; j_gene: TRBJ1-2; CDR3nt: TGTGCCAGTAGTGGCCCCCTGGACAGGAGGAACTATGGCTACACCTTC; CDR3aa: CASSGPLDRRNYGYTF
abundance: .; d_gene: TRBD2; v_gene: TRBV4-3; j_gene: TRBJ2-7; CDR3nt: TGCGCCAGCAGTCCTAGCGGGGGGGACTACGAGCAGTACTTC; CDR3aa: CASSPSGGDYEQYF
abundance: .; d_gene: .; v_gene: TRBV15; j_gene: TRBJ1-3; CDR3nt: TGTGCCACCAGCCAAGGACAGTTTTCGGGAAACACCATATATTTT; CDR3aa: CATSQGQFSGNTIYF
abundance: .; d_gene: .; v_gene: TRBV19; j_gene: TRBJ2-1; CDR3nt: TGTGCCAGTAGTCCAAGCGGGCTAGCCTACAATGAGCAGTTCTTC; CDR3aa: CASSPSGLAYNEQFF
abundance: once; d_gene: .; v_gene: TRBV27; j_gene: TRBJ2-2; CDR3nt: TGTGCCAGCAGGTATATCGCGAACACCGGGGAGCTGTTTTTT; CDR3aa: CASRYIANTGELFF
abundance: .; d_gene: .; v_gene: TRBV4-1; j_gene: TRBJ2-7; CDR3nt: TGCGCCAGCAGCCACCCCCTGGCAGGTACCTACGAGCAGTACTTC; CDR3aa: CASSHPLAGTYEQYF
abundance: .; d_gene: TRBD1; v_gene: TRBV30; j_gene: TRBJ2-7; CDR3nt: TGTGCCTGCATCGGGACAGTCTACGAGCAGTACTTC; CDR3aa: CACIGTVYEQYF
abundance: .; d_gene: .; v_gene: TRBV20-1; j_gene: TRBJ2-7; CDR3nt: TGCAGTGCTAGAGACGGGTCCGAGCAGTACTTC; CDR3aa: CSARDGSEQYF
abundance: .; d_gene: .; v_gene: TRBV6-1; j_gene: TRBJ2-1; CDR3nt: TGTGCCAGCAGTCCGACAAAAAACTCCTACAATGAGCAGTTCTTC; CDR3aa: CASSPTKNSYNEQFF